The next 26 T cell receptor beta chains were all read from a single sample in a study of shared clonotypes between healthy human individuals. Clones were read by immunoSEQ multiplex PCR, and TCRdb kept only the in-frame ones, dropping some. The profile shows about 2.3 million clones, 90% to 95% of them singletons. The sample consisted of naive CD4+ T cells from PBMCs. The subset is: CD45RA+ positively selected. The receptors were gathered from a man between 18 and 35 years old in good health. Some clones in this sample may be carry-over from other donors' samples.

The gene calls are TRBV28 and TRBJ2-4, with no clear D. Per the germline V gene, CDR1 is MDHEN and CDR2 is SYDVKM. The V end was cut by 5 bases, the J end by 4 bases, with 12 bases between. The CDR3 is made up of 14 amino acids. The CDR3 sequence is CASSRPLGKNIQYF. The CDR3 bases are TGTGCCAGCAGTCGGCCTCTGGGGAAAAACATTCAGTACTTC.

This sequence joins TRBV7-2 and TRBJ2-7; 9 bases are shared with TRBD2. The CDR3 has 15 residues. Trimming took 5 bases from V and 1 from J; bases not matched to a gene: 6. Germline values: CDR1 SGHTA, CDR2 FQGNSA. The CDR3 DNA follows: TGTGCCAGCAGCCGCGGGACTAGCCTTTCCTACGAGCAGTACTTC. This encodes CASSRGTSLSYEQYF. The full variable domain, its missing parts supplied by reference TRBV7-2 and TRBJ2-7, is GAGVSQSPSNKVTEKGKDVELRCDPISGHTALYWYRQSLGQGLEFLIYFQGNSAPDKSGLPSDRFSAERTGGSVSTLTIQRTQQEDSAVYLCASSRGTSLSYEQYFGPGTRLTVT.

The CDR3 DNA reads as TGTGCCAGCAGCCCGGGACACCTAAGAGAGACCCAGTACTTC. Amino acid sequence: CASSPGHLRETQYF. This chain connects TRBV7-8 to TRBJ2-5; D perhaps matches TRBD1 (6 bases). Trimming stripped 5 bases from V and 4 bases from J, with 14 bases between. CDR1 and CDR2 (germline): SGHVS, FQNEAQ. The length of the CDR3 is 14 residues.

This chain uses TRBV30 with TRBJ1-4, with no clear D. V was pared by 1 base and J by 0 bases, with 6 bases between. Germline V gene lookup returns CDR1 GTSNPN and CDR2 SVGIG (reference sequence). The CDR3 consists of 14 residues. As DNA, the CDR3 is TGTGCCTGGAGTGCGCTTGCAACTAATGAAAAACTGTTTTTT. The encoded protein is CAWSALATNEKLFF.

The chain recombines TRBV18 with TRBJ2-7; D is unclear. Germline CDR1 and CDR2: KGHSH and LQKENI. This CDR3 contains 14 residues. V was trimmed by 3 bases and J by 2 bases, leaving 11 bases between them. The CDR3 is CASSPQRAAYEQYF. The CDR3 nucleotides read TGTGCCAGCTCACCTCAACGGGCCGCCTACGAGCAGTACTTC.

This clone has only a few counts. The DNA of the CDR3 is TGTGCCAGCGGACTCCTTCTGGCTTTCTTT. This translates into CASGLLLAFF. The chain employs TRBV2 and TRBJ1-1; no clear D. Germline V gene lookup returns CDR1 SNHLY and CDR2 FYNNEI. V lost 8 bases and J lost 11, with 12 bases in between. There are 10 residues in the CDR3.

The V and J genes are TRBV7-8 and TRBJ1-1; a weak D match, TRBD1 (6 bases). V was cut by 5 bases and J by 3 bases, with 22 bases left in between. Germline loops: CDR1 SGHVS, CDR2 FQNEAQ. The CDR3 totals 17 residues. The CDR3 DNA is TGTGCCAGCAGCCCCGGATGGGGGGAGTCAGGGGACACTGAAGCTTTCTTT. It yields the protein CASSPGWGESGDTEAFF.

The chain carries TRBV4-1 and TRBJ2-2; 7 bases map to TRBD2. The CDR3 runs 15 residues. CDR1 and CDR2 (germline): MGHRA, YSYEKL. V lost 4 bases, J lost 6 bases, and 8 bases stayed unmatched. The CDR3, as DNA: TGCGCCAGCAGCCGGGGGGGAGGGTTCCCCGGGGAGCTGTTTTTT. This gives the protein CASSRGGGFPGELFF.

The chain joins TRBV29-1 to TRBJ2-3; a weak D match, TRBD2 (7 bases). V was cut by 8 bases and J by 4 bases, with 13 bases left in between. From germline, CDR1 is SQVTM and CDR2 ANQGSEA. CDR3 length: 12 amino acids. The CDR3 DNA sequence: TGCAGCTGGGAAGGGGGGGCAGATACGCAGTATTTT. This gives the protein CSWEGGADTQYF.

V is TRBV10-1 and J is TRBJ2-2; D is possibly TRBD1 (6 bases). Trimming cost V 6 bases and J 4 bases, with 12 bases left between them. Germline V gene data show CDR1 as WNHNN and CDR2 as SYGVQD (reference sequence). The CDR3 loop spans 14 amino acids. The CDR3 bases are TGCGCCAGCAGCGTCAGGGGTGGCACCGGGGAGCTGTTTTTT. This codes for CASSVRGGTGELFF.

This clone was seen a single time. The chain employs TRBV2 and TRBJ2-1; TRBD1 agrees at 7 bases. V shed 6 bases, J shed 10 bases, and the junction held 6 bases outside the gene matches. The germline gives CDR1 SNHLY, CDR2 FYNNEI. The CDR3 is made up of 12 amino acids. The chain's CDR3 is CASRTGWKEQFF. As DNA, the CDR3 is TGTGCCAGCAGGACAGGGTGGAAGGAGCAGTTCTTC.

Details on this clone: A junction boundary mismatches the germline segment, possibly from a read error. The chain joins TRBV7-3 to TRBJ2-1, with D possibly TRBD2 on 5 matching bases. Per germline, CDR1 SGHTA and CDR2 FQGTGA. This CDR3 comprises 15 residues. The CDR3 coding sequence is TGTGCCGGCAGCTTTGGCGGGCCCTCCTACAATGAGCAGTTCTTC. Encoded protein: CAGSFGGPSYNEQFF.

The chain carries TRBV2 and TRBJ1-3; possible D gene TRBD1, 6 bases. This CDR3 is 16 amino acids long. V lost 4 bases and J lost 2, with 15 bases in between. Germline lookup yields CDR1 SNHLY and CDR2 FYNNEI. CDR3 sequence: CASSGKRTAPGNTIYF. The DNA of the CDR3 is TGTGCCAGCAGTGGCAAAAGGACAGCCCCTGGAAACACCATATATTTT.

J is TRBJ1-2 and V is TRBV9; the D gene is possibly TRBD1 (6 bases). CDR1 is SGDLS and CDR2 is YYNGEE in the germline V gene. The length of the CDR3 is 14 residues. V lost 4 bases, J lost 8 bases, and 18 bases lay in between. CDR3 in DNA: TGTGCCAGCAGCTCCTCGACAGGCCCAAGGGGCTACACCTTC. Amino acids: CASSSSTGPRGYTF.

Remarks on this clone: This same CDR3 is encoded by further DNA sequences in the sample. This chain joins TRBV2 and TRBJ1-2; D unclear. Per germline, CDR1 SNHLY and CDR2 FYNNEI. V lost 5 bases to trimming and J lost 2 bases, with 6 bases between them. There are 12 residues in the CDR3. CDR3 DNA: TGTGCCAGCAGTTCGGAGAACTATGGCTACACCTTC. Residues: CASSSENYGYTF.

The V call is TRBV5-1, the J call TRBJ1-4; D may be TRBD1 (5 bases). Trimming removed 3 bases at V and 0 bases at J, with 9 bases between. CDR1 is SGHRS and CDR2 is YFSETQ in the germline V gene. There are 15 residues in the CDR3. The CDR3 is CASSYQGATNEKLFF. The CDR3 DNA sequence: TGCGCCAGCAGCTACCAGGGTGCAACTAATGAAAAACTGTTTTTT. The full variable domain, completed using reference TRBV5-1 and TRBJ1-4, is KAGVTQTPRYLIKTRGQQVTLSCSPISGHRSVSWYQQTPGQGLQFLFEYFSETQRNKGNFPGRFSGRQFSNSRSEMNVSTLELGDSALYLCASSYQGATNEKLFFGSGTQLSVL.

The J gene is TRBJ2-7, the V gene TRBV19, with TRBD2 matching 8 bases. After removal of 8 bases from V and 6 bases from J, the junction contained 9 bases not matched to a gene. Germline CDR1 and CDR2: LNHDA and SQIVND (reference sequence). The CDR3 is 13 residues long. CDR3 amino acids: CASSPVAGGEQYF. The CDR3 DNA reads TGTGCCAGTTCGCCGGTCGCGGGAGGCGAGCAGTACTTC.

V gene TRBV28 combines with J gene TRBJ2-7; 7 bases align to TRBD2. CDR3 length: 16 amino acids. V shed 6 bases and J 1 base; nucleotides not matched to a gene: 12. Germline values: CDR1 MDHEN, CDR2 SYDVKM. CDR3 in DNA: TGTGCCAGCAGCCAACCGGGCGGGGGATCTTCCTACGAGCAGTACTTC. Encoded protein: CASSQPGGGSSYEQYF.

The chain combines TRBV6-5 with TRBJ2-7, with 10 bases aligning to TRBD2. The ends lost 6 bases at V and 7 bases at J; junction bases unmatched: 6. The length of the CDR3 is 13 residues. Germline assignment: CDR1 MNHEY and CDR2 SVGAGI. In nucleotides, the CDR3 is TGTGCCAGCAGAGCGGGAGGGCCTCAGGAGCAGTACTTC. Amino acid sequence: CASRAGGPQEQYF.

This clone turned up a few times. The CDR3 DNA reads as TGTGCCAGCAGCTCGAACTATGGCTACACCTTC. It yields the protein CASSSNYGYTF. V is TRBV7-9 and J is TRBJ1-2; no firm D call. The CDR3 extends over 11 amino acids. Germline values: CDR1 SEHNR, CDR2 FQNEAQ (reference sequence). V was shortened by 4 bases and J by 2 bases, with 2 bases between the two germline ends.

This clone was seen only a few times. Other DNA sequences within the sample encode an identical CDR3. The V and J genes are TRBV18 and TRBJ2-7, with D possibly TRBD2 on 6 matching bases. This CDR3 has 13 amino acids. Germline values: CDR1 KGHSH, CDR2 LQKENI. With 3 bases removed from V and 3 bases from J, the gap between germline ends came to 9 bases. The CDR3 reads CASSPRRDYEQYF. The CDR3 bases are TGTGCCAGCTCACCCCGGCGGGACTACGAGCAGTACTTC.

This chain uses TRBV11-2 with TRBJ2-3; 15 positions agree with TRBD2. This CDR3 is 16 amino acids long. The germline CDR1 and CDR2 sequences are SGHAT and FQNNGV. V was clipped by 5 bases and J by 4 bases; unmatched bases: 4. CDR3 in DNA: TGTGCCAGCAGCCGGACTAGCGGGAGGGTCGCAGATACGCAGTATTTT. This sequence encodes CASSRTSGRVADTQYF.

This clone showed up just once. The gene calls are TRBV6-5 and TRBJ1-2, with 9 bases identical to TRBD1. V gave up 2 bases and J gave up 8 bases; unmatched junction bases: 6. The CDR3 contains 14 residues. The germline gives CDR1 MNHEY, CDR2 SVGAGI. CDR3 sequence (DNA): TGTGCCAGCAGTTACGATTCGACAGGGGGAGGCTACACCTTC. It is translated as CASSYDSTGGGYTF.

V gene TRBV29-1 combines with J gene TRBJ2-1, with D perhaps being TRBD1 or TRBD2 (8 bases each). V shed 6 bases and J shed 3 bases, with 18 bases lying between them. The CDR3 extends over 15 amino acids. Germline V gene lookup returns CDR1 SQVTM and CDR2 ANQGSEA. CDR3 amino acids: CSVPRGGQVYNEQFF. CDR3 nucleotides: TGCAGCGTGCCCCGGGGGGGACAGGTCTACAATGAGCAGTTCTTC.

This clone was seen a handful of times. The V and J genes are TRBV28 and TRBJ1-2, with D uncertain. Deletions cut 5 bases from V and 8 bases from J, with 15 bases between. In germline, CDR1 is MDHEN, CDR2 SYDVKM. CDR3 length: 13 amino acids. The CDR3 DNA reads as TGTGCCAGCAGTCCCCAGACAACGTCCGGCTACACCTTC. Translating it yields CASSPQTTSGYTF.

CDR3 region: CASSERHPAGEKLFF. CDR3 in DNA: TGTGCCAGCAGTGAAAGGCACCCGGCAGGTGAAAAACTGTTTTTT. This chain joins TRBV6-1 and TRBJ1-4; no clear D gene. The CDR3 spans 15 residues. CDR1 MNHNS and CDR2 SASEGT come from the germline V gene. Trimming removed 2 bases at V and 7 bases at J, with 14 bases between.